The sequence of this T cell receptor (beta chain) was determined in a study of response to subunit inactivated influenza vaccine. Germline trimming cut 3 bases from V and 8 bases from J; bases unmatched to any gene: 3. There are 12 residues in the CDR3. CDR1 and CDR2 (germline): DFQATT, SNEGSKA (reference sequence). One entry per CDR3 protein, called by TCRdb with MiXCR from the RT-PCR reads. The data show hundreds of thousands of distinct CDR3 sequences, roughly 22% seen once. The study's findings and limits: It was suggested by the authors that few new T cells are recruited by each seasonal influenza vaccination.

With respect to this clonotype: Its antigen is still unknown.

The chain combines TRBV20-1 with TRBJ2-1; 8 nucleotides agree with TRBD2. The sample here was PBMCs from blood, taken less than 22 months after vaccination. The receptor comes from a man between 50 and 69 years old who received an inactivated influenza vaccine. The CDR3 DNA is TGCAGTGCTAGCGGGGGGGTCGATGAGCAGTTCTTC. It specifies CSASGGVDEQFF.